A single sample gave rise to the 7 T cell receptor beta chains below, sequenced in a study of T cells expressing NK-cell markers. TCRdb re-called the 5' RACE reads; one entry per CDR3 protein, DNA not given. The sample spans about 110,000 distinct CDR3 sequences; the ten largest clones claim around a sixth. The specimen sequenced was blood T cells: a sorted CD56 or NKG2C T cell subset, CD4+ or CD8+ T cells, or bulk PBMC T cells (not recorded which). The receptors come from a woman between 18 and 75 years old in good health.

The rearrangement joins TRBV29-1 to TRBJ2-6. The germline gives CDR1 SQVTM, CDR2 ANQGSEA. This CDR3 is built from 15 residues. CDR3 amino acids: CSVPDGTSGANVLTF.

The J gene is TRBJ2-7, the V gene TRBV7-9; the D call of TRBD2 rests on TCRdb alone, since no DNA is present to check it. Germline CDR1 reads SEHNR; CDR2 reads FQNEAQ (reference sequence). There are 15 residues in the CDR3. The CDR3 sequence: CASSLALAGDYEQYF. The whole variable domain, remainder taken from reference TRBV7-9 and TRBJ2-7, is DTGVSQNPRHKITKRGQNVTFRCDPISEHNRLYWYRQTLGQGPEFLTYFQNEAQLEKSRLLSDRFSAERPKGSFSTLEIQRTEQGDSAMYLCASSLALAGDYEQYFGPGTRLTVT.

The rearrangement uses TRBV19 and TRBJ2-1. The CDR3 runs to 13 residues. The germline V gene encodes CDR1 LNHDA and CDR2 SQIVND (reference sequence). This chain's CDR3 is CASSIDQYNEQFF.

The chain recombines TRBV28 with TRBJ2-7; checking the TCRdb D call of TRBD1 is not possible without DNA. CDR3 length equals 13 residues. CDR1 is MDHEN and CDR2 is SYDVKM in the germline V gene. The CDR3 loop reads CASSVTGAYEQYF.

The genes are TRBV29-1 and TRBJ2-7; checking the TCRdb D call of TRBD1 is not possible without DNA. Germline V gene lookup returns CDR1 SQVTM and CDR2 ANQGSEA. The length of the CDR3 is 15 residues. CDR3 sequence: CSVEDSPTGRDEQYF.

The chain has TRBV27 and TRBJ2-3; TCRdb outputs TRBD1, but without DNA this stays unchecked. CDR1 MNHEY and CDR2 SMNVEV come from the germline V gene (reference sequence). The CDR3 is 15 residues long. The CDR3 here is CASSSYGQGGDTQYF.

The gene calls are TRBV4-3 and TRBJ2-3. CDR3 length equals 13 residues. Per germline, CDR1 LGHNA and CDR2 YSLEER. The CDR3 region is CASSQGREDTQYF.